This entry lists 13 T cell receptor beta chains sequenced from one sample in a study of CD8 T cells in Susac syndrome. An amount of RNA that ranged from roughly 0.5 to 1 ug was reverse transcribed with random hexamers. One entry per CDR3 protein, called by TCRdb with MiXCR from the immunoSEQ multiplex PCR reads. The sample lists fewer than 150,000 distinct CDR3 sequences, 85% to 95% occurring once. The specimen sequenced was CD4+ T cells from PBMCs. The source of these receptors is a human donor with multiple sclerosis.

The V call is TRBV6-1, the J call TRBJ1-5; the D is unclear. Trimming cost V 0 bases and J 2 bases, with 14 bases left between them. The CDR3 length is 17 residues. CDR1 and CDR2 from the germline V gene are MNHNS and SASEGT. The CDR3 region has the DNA TGTGCCAGCAGTGAAGCGCTTCCCGCGAACGGCAATCAGCCCCAGCATTTT. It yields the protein CASSEALPANGNQPQHF.

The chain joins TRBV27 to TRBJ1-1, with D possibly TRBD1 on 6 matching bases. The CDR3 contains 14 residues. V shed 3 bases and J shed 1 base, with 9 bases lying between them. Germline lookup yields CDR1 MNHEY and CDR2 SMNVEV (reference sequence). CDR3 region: CASSLIRGNTEAFF. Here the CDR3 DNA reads TGTGCCAGCAGTTTGATCAGGGGGAACACTGAAGCTTTCTTT.

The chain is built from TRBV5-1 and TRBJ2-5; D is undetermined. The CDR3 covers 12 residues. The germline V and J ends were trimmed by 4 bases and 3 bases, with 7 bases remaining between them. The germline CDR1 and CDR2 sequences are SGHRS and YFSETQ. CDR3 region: CASSRTEETQYF. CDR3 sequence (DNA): TGCGCCAGCAGCCGGACGGAAGAGACCCAGTACTTC.

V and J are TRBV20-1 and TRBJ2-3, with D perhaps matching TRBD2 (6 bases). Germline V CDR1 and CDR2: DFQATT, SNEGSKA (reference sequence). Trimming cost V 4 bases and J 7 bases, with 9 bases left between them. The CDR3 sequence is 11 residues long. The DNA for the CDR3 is TGCAGTGCTATCGGCGGGAATACGCAGTATTTT. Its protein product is CSAIGGNTQYF.

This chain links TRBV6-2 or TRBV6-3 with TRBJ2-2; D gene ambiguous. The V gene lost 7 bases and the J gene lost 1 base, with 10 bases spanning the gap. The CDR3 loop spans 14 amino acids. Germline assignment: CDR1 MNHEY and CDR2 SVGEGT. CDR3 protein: CASTRTENTGELFF. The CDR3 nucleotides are TGTGCCAGCACCCGGACCGAGAACACCGGGGAGCTGTTTTTT.

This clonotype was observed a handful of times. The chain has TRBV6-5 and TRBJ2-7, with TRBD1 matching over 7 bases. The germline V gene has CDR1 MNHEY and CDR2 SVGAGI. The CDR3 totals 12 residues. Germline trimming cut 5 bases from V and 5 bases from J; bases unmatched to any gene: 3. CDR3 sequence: CASSNTGDEQYF. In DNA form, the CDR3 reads TGTGCCAGCAGTAATACAGGGGACGAGCAGTACTTC.

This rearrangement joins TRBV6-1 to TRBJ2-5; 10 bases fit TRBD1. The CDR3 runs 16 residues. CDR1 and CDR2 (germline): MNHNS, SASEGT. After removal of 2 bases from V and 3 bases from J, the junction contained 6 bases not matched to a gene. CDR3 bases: TGTGCCAGCAGTGAAATAGAGACAGGGGGCAAAGAGACCCAGTACTTC. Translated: CASSEIETGGKETQYF.

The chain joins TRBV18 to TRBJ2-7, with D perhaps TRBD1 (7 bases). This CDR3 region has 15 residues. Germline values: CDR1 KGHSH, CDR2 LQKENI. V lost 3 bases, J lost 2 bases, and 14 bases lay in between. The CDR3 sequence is CASSPWQGGTYEQYF. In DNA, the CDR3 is TGTGCCAGCTCACCGTGGCAGGGGGGAACCTACGAGCAGTACTTC. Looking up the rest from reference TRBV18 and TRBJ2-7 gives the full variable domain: NAGVMQNPRHLVRRRGQEARLRCSPMKGHSHVYWYRQLPEEGLKFMVYLQKENIIDESGMPKERFSAEFPKEGPSILRIQQVVRGDSAAYFCASSPWQGGTYEQYFGPGTRLTVT.

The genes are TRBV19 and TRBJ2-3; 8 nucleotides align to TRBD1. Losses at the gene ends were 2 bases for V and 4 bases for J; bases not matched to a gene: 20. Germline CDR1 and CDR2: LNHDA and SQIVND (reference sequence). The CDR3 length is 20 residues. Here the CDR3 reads CASSISQRTGTGLVADTQYF. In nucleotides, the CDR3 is TGTGCCAGTAGTATATCGCAACGAACTGGGACAGGCCTGGTGGCAGATACGCAGTATTTT.

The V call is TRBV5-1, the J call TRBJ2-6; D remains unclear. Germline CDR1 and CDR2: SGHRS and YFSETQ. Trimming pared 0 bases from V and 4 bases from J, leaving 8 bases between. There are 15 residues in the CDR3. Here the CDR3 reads CASSLDVGGANVLTF. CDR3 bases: TGCGCCAGCAGCTTGGACGTTGGAGGGGCCAACGTCCTGACTTTC.

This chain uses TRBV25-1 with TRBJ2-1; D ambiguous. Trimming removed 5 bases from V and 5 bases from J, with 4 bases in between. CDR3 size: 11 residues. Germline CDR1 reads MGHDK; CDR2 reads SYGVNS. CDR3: CASSIDNEQFF. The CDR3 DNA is TGTGCCAGCAGTATTGACAATGAGCAGTTCTTC.

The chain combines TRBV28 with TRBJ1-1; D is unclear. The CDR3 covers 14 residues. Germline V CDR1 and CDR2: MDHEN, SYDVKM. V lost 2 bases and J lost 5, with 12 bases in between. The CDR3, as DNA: TGTGCCAGCAGTTTAGATGTTTCGAGTACTGAAGCTTTCTTT. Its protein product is CASSLDVSSTEAFF.

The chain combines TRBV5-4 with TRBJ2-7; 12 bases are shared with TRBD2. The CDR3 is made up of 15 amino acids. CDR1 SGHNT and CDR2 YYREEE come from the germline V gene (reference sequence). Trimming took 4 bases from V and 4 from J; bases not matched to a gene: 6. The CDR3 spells CASSLGLAGRYEQYF. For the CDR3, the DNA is TGTGCCAGCAGCCTTGGACTAGCGGGGCGGTACGAGCAGTACTTC. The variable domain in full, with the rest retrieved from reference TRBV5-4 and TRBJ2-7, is ETGVTQSPTHLIKTRGQQVTLRCSSQSGHNTVSWYQQALGQGPQFIFQYYREEENGRGNFPPRFSGLQFPNYSSELNVNALELDDSALYLCASSLGLAGRYEQYFGPGTRLTVT.